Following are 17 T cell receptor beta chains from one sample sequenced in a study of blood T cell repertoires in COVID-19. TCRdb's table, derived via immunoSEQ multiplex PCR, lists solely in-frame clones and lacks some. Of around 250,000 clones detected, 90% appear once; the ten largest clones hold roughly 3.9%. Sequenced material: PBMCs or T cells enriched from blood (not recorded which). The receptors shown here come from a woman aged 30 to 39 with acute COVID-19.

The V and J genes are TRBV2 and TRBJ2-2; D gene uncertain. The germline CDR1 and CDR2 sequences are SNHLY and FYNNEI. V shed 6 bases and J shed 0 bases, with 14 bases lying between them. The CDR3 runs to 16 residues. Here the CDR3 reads CASRGPMGANTGELFF. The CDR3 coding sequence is TGTGCCAGCAGAGGTCCCATGGGCGCGAACACCGGGGAGCTGTTTTTT.

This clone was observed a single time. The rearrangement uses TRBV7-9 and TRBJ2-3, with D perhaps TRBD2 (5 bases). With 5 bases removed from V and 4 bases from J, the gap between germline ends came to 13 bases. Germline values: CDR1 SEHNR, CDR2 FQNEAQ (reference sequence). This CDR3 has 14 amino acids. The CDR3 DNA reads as TGTGCCAGCAGCCCTAGCCGGGGAGCAGATACGCAGTATTTT. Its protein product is CASSPSRGADTQYF.

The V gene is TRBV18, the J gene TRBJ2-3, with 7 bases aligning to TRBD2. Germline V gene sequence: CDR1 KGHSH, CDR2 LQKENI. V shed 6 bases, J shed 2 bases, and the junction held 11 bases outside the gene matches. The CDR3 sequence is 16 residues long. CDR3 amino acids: CASSRMGLAATDTQYF. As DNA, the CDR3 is TGTGCCAGCTCCCGAATGGGGCTAGCGGCCACAGATACGCAGTATTTT.

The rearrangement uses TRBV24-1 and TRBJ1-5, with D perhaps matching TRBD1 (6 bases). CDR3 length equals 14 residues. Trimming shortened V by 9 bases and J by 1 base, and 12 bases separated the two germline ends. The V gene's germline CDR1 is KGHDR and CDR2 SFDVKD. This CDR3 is CATSGAESNQPQHF. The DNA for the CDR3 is TGTGCCACCTCAGGGGCAGAGAGCAATCAGCCCCAGCATTTT.

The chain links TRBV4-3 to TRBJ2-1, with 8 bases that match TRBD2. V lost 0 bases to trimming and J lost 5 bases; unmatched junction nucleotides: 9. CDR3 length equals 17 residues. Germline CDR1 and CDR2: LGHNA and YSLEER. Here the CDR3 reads CASSQDTASGFNNEQFF. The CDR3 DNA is TGCGCCAGCAGCCAAGATACGGCTAGCGGGTTCAACAATGAGCAGTTCTTC.

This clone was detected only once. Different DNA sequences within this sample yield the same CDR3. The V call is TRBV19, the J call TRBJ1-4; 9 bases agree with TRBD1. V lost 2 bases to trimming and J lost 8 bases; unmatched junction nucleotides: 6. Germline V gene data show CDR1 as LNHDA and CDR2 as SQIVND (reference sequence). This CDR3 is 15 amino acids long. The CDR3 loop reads CASSISGQGGEKLFF. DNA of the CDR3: TGTGCCAGTAGTATATCGGGACAGGGAGGCGAAAAACTGTTTTTT.

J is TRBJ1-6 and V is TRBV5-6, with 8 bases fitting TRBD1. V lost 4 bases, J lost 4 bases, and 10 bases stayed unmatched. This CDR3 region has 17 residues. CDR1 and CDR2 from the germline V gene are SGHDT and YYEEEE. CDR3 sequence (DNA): TGTGCCAGCAGCCCCCGGACAGGGCTTCCTTATAATTCACCCCTCCACTTT. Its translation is CASSPRTGLPYNSPLHF.

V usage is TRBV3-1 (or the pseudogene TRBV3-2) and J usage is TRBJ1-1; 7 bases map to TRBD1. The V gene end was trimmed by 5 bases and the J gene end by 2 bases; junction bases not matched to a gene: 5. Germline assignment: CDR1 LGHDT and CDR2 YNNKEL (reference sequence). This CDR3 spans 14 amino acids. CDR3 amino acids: CASSFGTDNTEAFF. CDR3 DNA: TGTGCCAGCAGCTTCGGGACAGACAACACTGAAGCTTTCTTT.

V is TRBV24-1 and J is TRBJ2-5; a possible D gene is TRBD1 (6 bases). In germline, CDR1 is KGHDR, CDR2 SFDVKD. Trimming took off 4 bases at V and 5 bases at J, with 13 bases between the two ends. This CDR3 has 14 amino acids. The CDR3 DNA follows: TGTGCCACCAGTGAACCAGGGGCACGGGAGACCCAGTACTTC. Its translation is CATSEPGARETQYF.

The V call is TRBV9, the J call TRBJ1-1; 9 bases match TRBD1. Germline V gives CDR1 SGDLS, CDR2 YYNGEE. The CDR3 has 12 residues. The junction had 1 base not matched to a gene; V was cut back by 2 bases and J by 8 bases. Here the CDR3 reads CASSVGTGEAFF. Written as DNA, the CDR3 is TGTGCCAGCAGCGTGGGGACAGGGGAAGCTTTCTTT.

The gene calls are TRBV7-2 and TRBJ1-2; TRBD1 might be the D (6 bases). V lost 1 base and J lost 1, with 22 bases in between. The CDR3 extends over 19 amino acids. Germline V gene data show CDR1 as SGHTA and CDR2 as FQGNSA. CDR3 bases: TGTGCCAGCAGCTTAGTCCCTCAATCTCCGGGACAAATTAACTATGGCTACACCTTC. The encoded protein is CASSLVPQSPGQINYGYTF.

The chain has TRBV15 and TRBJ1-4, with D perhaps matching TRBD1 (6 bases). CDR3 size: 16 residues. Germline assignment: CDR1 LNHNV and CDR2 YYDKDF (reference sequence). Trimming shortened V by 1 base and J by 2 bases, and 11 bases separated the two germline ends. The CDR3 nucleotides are TGTGCCACCAGCAGAGGACGAGGACAGACTAATGAAAAACTGTTTTTT. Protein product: CATSRGRGQTNEKLFF.

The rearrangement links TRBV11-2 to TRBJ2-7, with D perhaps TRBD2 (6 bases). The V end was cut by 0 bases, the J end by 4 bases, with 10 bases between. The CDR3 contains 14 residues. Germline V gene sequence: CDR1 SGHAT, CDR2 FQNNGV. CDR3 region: CASSLDSEGYEQYF. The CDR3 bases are TGTGCCAGCAGCTTAGATTCGGAGGGGTACGAGCAGTACTTC.

In DNA, the CDR3 is TGTGCCAGCAGTTCGAAGAGTCCCGGGGAGCTGTTTTTT. It encodes CASSSKSPGELFF. The J gene is TRBJ2-2, the V gene TRBV27; D is unresolved. V was shortened by 4 bases and J by 6 bases, with 9 bases between the two germline ends. This CDR3 is 13 amino acids long. The germline V gene encodes CDR1 MNHEY and CDR2 SMNVEV (reference sequence).

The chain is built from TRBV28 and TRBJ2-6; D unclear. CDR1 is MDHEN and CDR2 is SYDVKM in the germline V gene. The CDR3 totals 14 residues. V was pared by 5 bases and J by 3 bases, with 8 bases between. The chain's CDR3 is CASSLLHGANVLTF. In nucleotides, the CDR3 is TGTGCCAGCAGTCTACTCCATGGGGCCAACGTCCTGACTTTC.

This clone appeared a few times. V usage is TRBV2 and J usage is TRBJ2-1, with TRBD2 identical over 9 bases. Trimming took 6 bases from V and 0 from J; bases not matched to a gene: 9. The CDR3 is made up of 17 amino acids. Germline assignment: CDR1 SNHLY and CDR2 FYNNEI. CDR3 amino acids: CASRASGTSRSYNEQFF. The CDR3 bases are TGTGCCAGCAGAGCTAGCGGGACCTCTCGCTCCTACAATGAGCAGTTCTTC.

CDR3 in amino acids: CAISESARPGGRGNTGELFF. As DNA, the CDR3 is TGTGCCATCAGTGAGTCGGCTCGTCCCGGCGGGAGGGGGAACACCGGGGAGCTGTTTTTT. The chain combines TRBV10-3 with TRBJ2-2; 9 bases align to TRBD2. V trimming: 0 bases; J trimming: 1 base; junction bases outside the gene matches: 12. The CDR3 loop spans 20 amino acids. CDR1 and CDR2 from the germline V gene are ENHRY and SYGVKD.